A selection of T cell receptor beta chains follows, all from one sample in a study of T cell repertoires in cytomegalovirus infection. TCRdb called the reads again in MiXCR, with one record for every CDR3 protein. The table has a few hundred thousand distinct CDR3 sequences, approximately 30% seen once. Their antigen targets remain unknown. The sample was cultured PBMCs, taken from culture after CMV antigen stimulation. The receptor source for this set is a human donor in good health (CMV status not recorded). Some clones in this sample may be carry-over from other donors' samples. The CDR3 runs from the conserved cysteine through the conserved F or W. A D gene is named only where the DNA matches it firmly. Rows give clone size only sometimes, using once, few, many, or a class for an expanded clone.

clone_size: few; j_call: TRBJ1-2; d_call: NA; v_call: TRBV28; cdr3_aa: CASSLENDLVAPDYGYTF; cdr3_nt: TGTGCCAGCAGCCTGGAGAACGACCTGGTGGCCCCGGACTATGGCTACACCTTC
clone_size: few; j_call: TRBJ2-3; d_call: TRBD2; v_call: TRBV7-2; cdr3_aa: CASSLEPGGLNTDTQYF; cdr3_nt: TGTGCCAGCAGCTTAGAGCCGGGAGGGCTGAACACAGATACGCAGTATTTT
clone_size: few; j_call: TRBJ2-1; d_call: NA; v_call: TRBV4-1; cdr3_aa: CASSQSQATYNEQFF; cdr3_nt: TGCGCCAGCAGCCAAAGCCAGGCCACTTACAATGAGCAGTTCTTC
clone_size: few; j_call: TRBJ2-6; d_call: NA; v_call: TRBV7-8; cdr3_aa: CASSSYREPGANVLTF; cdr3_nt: TGTGCCAGCAGCTCTTACAGGGAGCCTGGGGCCAACGTCCTGACTTTC
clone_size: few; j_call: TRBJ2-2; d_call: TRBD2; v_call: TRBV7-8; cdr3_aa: CASSFGLAVNTGELFF; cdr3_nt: TGTGCCAGCAGCTTCGGCCTAGCGGTAAACACCGGGGAGCTGTTTTTT
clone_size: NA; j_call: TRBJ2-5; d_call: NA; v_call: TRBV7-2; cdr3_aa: CASSQGWPETQYF; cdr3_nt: TGTGCCAGCAGTCAGGGTTGGCCAGAGACCCAGTACTTC
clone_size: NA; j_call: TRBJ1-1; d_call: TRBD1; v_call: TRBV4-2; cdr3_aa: CASSQPHRGYSEAFF; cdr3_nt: TGTGCCAGCAGCCAACCGCACAGGGGGTACTCTGAAGCTTTCTTT
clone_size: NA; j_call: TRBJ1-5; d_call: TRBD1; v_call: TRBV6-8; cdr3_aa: CASSRGTDNQPQHF; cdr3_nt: TGTGCCAGCAGTAGAGGGACAGACAATCAGCCCCAGCATTTT
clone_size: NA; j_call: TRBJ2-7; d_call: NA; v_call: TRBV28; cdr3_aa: CASSSPFSGSYEQYF; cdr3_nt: TGTGCCAGCAGTTCCCCTTTTTCAGGCTCCTACGAGCAGTACTTC
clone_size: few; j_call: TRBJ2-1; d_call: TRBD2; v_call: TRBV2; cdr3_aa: CASSEVASGSSNEQFF; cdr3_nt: TGTGCCAGCAGTGAAGTCGCTAGCGGGAGTTCTAATGAGCAGTTCTTC
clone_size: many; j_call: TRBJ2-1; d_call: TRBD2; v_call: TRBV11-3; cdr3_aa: CASSLDHSGSAAYNEQFF; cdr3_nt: TGTGCCAGCAGCTTAGACCATAGCGGGAGTGCGGCCTACAATGAGCAGTTCTTC
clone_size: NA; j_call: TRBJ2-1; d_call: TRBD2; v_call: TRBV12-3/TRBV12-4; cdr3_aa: CASSTWGLSGSVEQFF; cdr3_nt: TGTGCCAGCAGTACCTGGGGACTAAGCGGGAGTGTTGAGCAGTTCTTC
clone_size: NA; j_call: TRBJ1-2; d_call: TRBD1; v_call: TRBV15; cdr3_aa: CATSREQGGYGYTF; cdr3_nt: TGTGCCACCAGCAGAGAGCAGGGGGGATATGGCTACACCTTC
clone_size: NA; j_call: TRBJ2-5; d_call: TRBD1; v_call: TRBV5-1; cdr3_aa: CASRTGGHETQYF; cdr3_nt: TGCGCCAGCAGAACAGGGGGCCATGAGACCCAGTACTTC
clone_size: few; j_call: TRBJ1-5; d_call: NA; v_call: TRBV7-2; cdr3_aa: CASSLVVAGNSNQPQHF; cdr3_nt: TGTGCCAGCAGCTTAGTAGTGGCGGGAAATAGCAATCAGCCCCAGCATTTT
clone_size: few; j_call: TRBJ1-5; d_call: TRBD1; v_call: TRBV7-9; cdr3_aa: CASSLVGQGQPQHF; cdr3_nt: TGTGCCAGCAGCTTGGTCGGACAGGGACAGCCCCAGCATTTT
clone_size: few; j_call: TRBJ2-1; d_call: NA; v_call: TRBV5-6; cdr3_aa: CASRVRRLGRREQFF; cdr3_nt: TGTGCCAGCAGGGTGAGGAGGCTGGGCCGGCGGGAGCAGTTCTTC
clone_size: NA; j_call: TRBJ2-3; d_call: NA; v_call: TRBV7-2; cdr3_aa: CASSLGGARSDTQYF; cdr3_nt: TGTGCCAGCAGCTTAGGCGGGGCTAGATCAGATACGCAGTATTTT
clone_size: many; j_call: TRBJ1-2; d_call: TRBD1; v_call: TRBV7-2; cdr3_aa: CASSRGQGGNGYTF; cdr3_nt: TGTGCCAGCAGCCGGGGACAGGGAGGGAATGGCTACACCTTC
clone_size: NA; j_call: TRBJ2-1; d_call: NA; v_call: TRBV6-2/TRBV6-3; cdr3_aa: CASKEGYNEQFF; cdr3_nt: TGTGCCAGCAAAGAGGGGTACAATGAGCAGTTCTTC
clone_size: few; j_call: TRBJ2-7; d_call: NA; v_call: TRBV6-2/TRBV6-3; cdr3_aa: CASSYYPPYEQYF; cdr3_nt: TGTGCCAGCAGTTACTACCCTCCCTACGAGCAGTACTTC
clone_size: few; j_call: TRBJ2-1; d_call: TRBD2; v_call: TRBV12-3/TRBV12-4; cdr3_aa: CASSTYSGRGNEQFF; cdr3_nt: TGTGCCAGCAGTACATATAGCGGGAGAGGGAATGAGCAGTTCTTC
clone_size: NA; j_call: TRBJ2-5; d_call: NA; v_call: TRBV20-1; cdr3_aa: CSAMPSLQETQYF; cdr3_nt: TGCAGTGCGATGCCTAGCCTCCAAGAGACCCAGTACTTC